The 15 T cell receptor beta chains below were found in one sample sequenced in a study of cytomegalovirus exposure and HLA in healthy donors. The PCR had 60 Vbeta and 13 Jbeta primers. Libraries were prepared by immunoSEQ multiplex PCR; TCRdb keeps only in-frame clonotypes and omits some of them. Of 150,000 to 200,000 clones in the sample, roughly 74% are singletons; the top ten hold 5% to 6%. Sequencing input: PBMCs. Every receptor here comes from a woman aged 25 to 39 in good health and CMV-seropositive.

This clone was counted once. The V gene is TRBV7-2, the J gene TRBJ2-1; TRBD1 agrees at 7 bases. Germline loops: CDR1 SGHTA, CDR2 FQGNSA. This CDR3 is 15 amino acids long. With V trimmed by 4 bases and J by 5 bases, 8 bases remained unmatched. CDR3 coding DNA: TGTGCCAGCAGCTCCATCCTAAGGGGGCACAATGAGCAGTTCTTC. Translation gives CASSSILRGHNEQFF.

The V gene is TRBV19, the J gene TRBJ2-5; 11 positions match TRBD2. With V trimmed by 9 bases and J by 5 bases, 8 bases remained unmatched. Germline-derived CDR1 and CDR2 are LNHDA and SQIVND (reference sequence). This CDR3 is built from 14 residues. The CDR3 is CASAVAGGRETQYF. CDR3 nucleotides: TGTGCCAGCGCCGTAGCGGGGGGGCGGGAGACCCAGTACTTC.

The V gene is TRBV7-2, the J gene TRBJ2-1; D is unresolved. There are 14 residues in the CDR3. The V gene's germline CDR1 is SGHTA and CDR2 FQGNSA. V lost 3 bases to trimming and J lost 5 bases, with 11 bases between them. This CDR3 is CASSFSSVDNEQFF. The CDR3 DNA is TGTGCCAGCAGCTTTTCTTCTGTTGACAATGAGCAGTTCTTC.

The CDR3 coding sequence is TGTGCCACCAGCAGAGACGACAGACGTGAAGATACGCAGTATTTT. It encodes CATSRDDRREDTQYF. The V call is TRBV15, the J call TRBJ2-3; possible D gene TRBD1, 5 bases. Deletions cut 0 bases from V and 5 bases from J, with 12 bases between. The CDR3 covers 15 residues. The germline CDR1 and CDR2 sequences are LNHNV and YYDKDF (reference sequence).

The DNA of the CDR3 is TGTGCCAGCTCACCAGCGAGTACCAGCGGCGAGCAGTACTTC. This translates into CASSPASTSGEQYF. The V call is TRBV18, the J call TRBJ2-7; maybe TRBD2 (5 bases). The germline V gene has CDR1 KGHSH and CDR2 LQKENI. This CDR3 comprises 14 residues. V was clipped by 2 bases and J by 6 bases, with 14 bases between them. The full variable domain, its missing parts supplied by reference TRBV18 and TRBJ2-7, is NAGVMQNPRHLVRRRGQEARLRCSPMKGHSHVYWYRQLPEEGLKFMVYLQKENIIDESGMPKERFSAEFPKEGPSILRIQQVVRGDSAAYFCASSPASTSGEQYFGPGTRLTVT.

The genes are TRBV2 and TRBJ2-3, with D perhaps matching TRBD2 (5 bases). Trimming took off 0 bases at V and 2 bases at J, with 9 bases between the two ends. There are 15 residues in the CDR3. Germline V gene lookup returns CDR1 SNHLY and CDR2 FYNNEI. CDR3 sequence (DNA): TGTGCCAGCAGTGAAGCGGGAGCTGACACAGATACGCAGTATTTT. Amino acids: CASSEAGADTDTQYF.

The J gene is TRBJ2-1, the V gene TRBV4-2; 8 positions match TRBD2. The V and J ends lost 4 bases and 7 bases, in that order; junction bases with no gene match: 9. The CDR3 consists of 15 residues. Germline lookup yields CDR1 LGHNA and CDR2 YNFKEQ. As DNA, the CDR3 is TGTGCCAGCAGCCGGGGGGAAGCGGGGGTTAATGAGCAGTTCTTC. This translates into CASSRGEAGVNEQFF.

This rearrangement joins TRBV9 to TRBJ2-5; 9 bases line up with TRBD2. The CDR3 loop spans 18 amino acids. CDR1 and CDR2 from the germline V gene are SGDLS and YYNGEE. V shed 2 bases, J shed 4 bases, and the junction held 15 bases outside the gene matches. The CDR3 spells CASSVLAGDGAQLETQYF. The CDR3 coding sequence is TGTGCCAGCAGCGTTTTAGCGGGAGATGGGGCACAGTTAGAGACCCAGTACTTC.

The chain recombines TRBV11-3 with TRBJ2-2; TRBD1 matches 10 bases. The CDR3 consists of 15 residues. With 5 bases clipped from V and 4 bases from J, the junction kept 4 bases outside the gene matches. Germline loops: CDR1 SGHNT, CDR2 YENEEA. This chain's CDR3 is CASSPRDRGTGELFF. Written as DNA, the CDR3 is TGTGCCAGCAGCCCCCGGGACAGGGGCACCGGGGAGCTGTTTTTT.

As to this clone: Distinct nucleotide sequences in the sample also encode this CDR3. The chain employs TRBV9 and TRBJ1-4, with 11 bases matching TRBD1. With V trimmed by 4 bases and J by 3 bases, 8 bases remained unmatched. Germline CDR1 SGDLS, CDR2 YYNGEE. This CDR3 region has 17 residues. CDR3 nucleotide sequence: TGTGCCAGCAGCCCCCGGACAGGGGGCTTTGCTAATGAAAAACTGTTTTTT. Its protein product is CASSPRTGGFANEKLFF.

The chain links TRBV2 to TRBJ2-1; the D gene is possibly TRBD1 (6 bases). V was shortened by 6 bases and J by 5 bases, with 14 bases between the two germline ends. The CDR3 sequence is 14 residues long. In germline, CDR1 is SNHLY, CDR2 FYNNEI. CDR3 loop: CASSVWGLNNEQFF. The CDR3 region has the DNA TGTGCCAGCAGCGTGTGGGGGCTCAACAATGAGCAGTTCTTC.

CDR3 DNA: TGTGCCAGCAACGGGGGAAGCACAGATACGCAGTATTTT. It codes for CASNGGSTDTQYF. The chain recombines TRBV6-4 with TRBJ2-3; the D gene is possibly TRBD2 (6 bases). The CDR3 has 13 amino acids. Trimming pared 7 bases from V and 0 bases from J, leaving 8 bases between. Germline V gene lookup returns CDR1 MRHNA and CDR2 SNTAGT.

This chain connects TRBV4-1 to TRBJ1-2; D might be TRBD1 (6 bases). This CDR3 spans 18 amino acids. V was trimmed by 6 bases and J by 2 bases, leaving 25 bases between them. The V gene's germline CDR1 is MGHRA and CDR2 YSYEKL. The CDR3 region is CASSYRSVSRGLNYGYTF. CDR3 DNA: TGCGCCAGCAGTTACCGATCCGTAAGCAGGGGATTGAACTATGGCTACACCTTC.

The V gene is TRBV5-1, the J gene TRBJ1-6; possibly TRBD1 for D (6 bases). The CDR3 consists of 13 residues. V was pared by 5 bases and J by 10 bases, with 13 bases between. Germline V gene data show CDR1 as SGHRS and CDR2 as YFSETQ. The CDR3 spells CASSPPGGSPLHF. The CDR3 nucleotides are TGCGCCAGCAGTCCGCCGGGGGGCTCACCCCTCCACTTT.

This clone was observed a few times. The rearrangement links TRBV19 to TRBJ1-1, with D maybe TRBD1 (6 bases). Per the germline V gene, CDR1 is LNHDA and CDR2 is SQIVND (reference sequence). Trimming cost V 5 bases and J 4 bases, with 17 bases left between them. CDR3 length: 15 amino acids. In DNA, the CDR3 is TGTGCCAGTAGTGGGATCCGACAGGTTGGCACTGAAGCTTTCTTT. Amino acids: CASSGIRQVGTEAFF.